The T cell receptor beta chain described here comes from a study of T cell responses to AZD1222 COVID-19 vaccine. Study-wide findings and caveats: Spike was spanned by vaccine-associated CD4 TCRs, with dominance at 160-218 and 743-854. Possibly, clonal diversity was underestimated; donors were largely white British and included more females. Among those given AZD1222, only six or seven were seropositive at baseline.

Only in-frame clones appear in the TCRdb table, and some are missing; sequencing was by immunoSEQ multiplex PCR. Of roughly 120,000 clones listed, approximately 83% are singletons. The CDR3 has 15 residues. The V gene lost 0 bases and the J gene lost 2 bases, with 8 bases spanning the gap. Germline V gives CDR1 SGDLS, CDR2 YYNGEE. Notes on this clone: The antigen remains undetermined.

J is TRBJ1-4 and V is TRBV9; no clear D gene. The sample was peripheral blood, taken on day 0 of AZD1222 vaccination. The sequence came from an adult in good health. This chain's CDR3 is CASSVDASTNEKLFF. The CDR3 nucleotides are TGTGCCAGCAGCGTAGATGCGTCTACTAATGAAAAACTGTTTTTT.